Presented here are 29 T cell receptor beta chains from one specimen sequenced in a study of cytomegalovirus exposure and HLA in healthy donors. With 60 Vbeta and 13 Jbeta primers, the PCR was carried out. Assay: immunoSEQ multiplex PCR; the TCRdb copy retains only in-frame clones and omits some. The table has roughly 150,000 clones, 65% to 85% seen once. The material sequenced was PBMCs. The receptors shown here come from a male donor in good health and CMV-seronegative.

In regard to this clone: The same CDR3 is also encoded by other DNA sequences in this sample. The gene calls are TRBV6-5 and TRBJ2-3; possible D gene TRBD2, 5 bases. This CDR3 has 11 amino acids. Germline CDR1 reads MNHEY; CDR2 reads SVGAGI. V was cut by 6 bases and J by 5 bases, with 6 bases left in between. The CDR3 DNA follows: TGTGCCAGCAGCCGGGGAGATACGCAGTATTTT. It specifies CASSRGDTQYF.

CDR3 in DNA: TGTGCCAGCAGCTTGGAGTGGGGGCACACAGATACGCAGTATTTT. Amino acid sequence: CASSLEWGHTDTQYF. The V and J genes are TRBV5-4 and TRBJ2-3, with D possibly being TRBD1 (6 bases). V was trimmed by 0 bases and J by 2 bases, leaving 10 bases between them. In germline, CDR1 is SGHNT, CDR2 YYREEE (reference sequence). CDR3 size: 15 residues. Full variable domain (remainder filled in from reference TRBV5-4 and TRBJ2-3): ETGVTQSPTHLIKTRGQQVTLRCSSQSGHNTVSWYQQALGQGPQFIFQYYREEENGRGNFPPRFSGLQFPNYSSELNVNALELDDSALYLCASSLEWGHTDTQYFGPGTRLTVL.

The chain employs TRBV5-1 and TRBJ1-2, with TRBD1 as a possible D gene (5 bases). The V gene lost 4 bases and the J gene lost 4 bases, with 14 bases spanning the gap. Germline lookup yields CDR1 SGHRS and CDR2 YFSETQ. This CDR3 is 14 amino acids long. The CDR3 reads CASSEGGTAYGYTF. The DNA for the CDR3 is TGCGCCAGCAGCGAAGGCGGGACGGCCTATGGCTACACCTTC.

This clone came up a few times. V gene TRBV18 combines with J gene TRBJ1-4; 8 bases line up with TRBD1. The J segment lost 2 bases and the V segment lost 1 base, leaving 6 bases of the junction unmatched. Germline V lookup: CDR1 KGHSH, CDR2 LQKENI. The CDR3 totals 17 residues. CDR3 coding DNA: TGTGCCAGCTCACCACGAAACAGGGGGAACACTAATGAAAAACTGTTTTTT. Amino acids: CASSPRNRGNTNEKLFF.

This clone occurred once. The chain recombines TRBV5-4 with TRBJ2-1, with 10 positions matching TRBD2. The CDR3 spans 15 residues. The J segment lost 4 bases and the V segment lost 4 bases, leaving 5 bases of the junction unmatched. CDR1 is SGHNT, CDR2 YYREEE, per germline (reference sequence). CDR3 nucleotides: TGTGCCAGCAGCCAAACTAGCGGGACGTACAATGAGCAGTTCTTC. This gives the protein CASSQTSGTYNEQFF.

The J gene is TRBJ1-4, the V gene TRBV5-1; 10 nucleotides line up with TRBD1. The CDR3 totals 15 residues. CDR1 SGHRS and CDR2 YFSETQ come from the germline V gene. V was pared by 5 bases and J by 3 bases, with 4 bases of the junction left unmatched. CDR3 nucleotides: TGCGCCAGCAGGACAGGGGGCATGGCTAATGAAAAACTGTTTTTT. It codes for CASRTGGMANEKLFF.

This clone has more than one count but fewer than ten. V and J are TRBV2 and TRBJ1-4; possibly TRBD1 for D (5 bases). The CDR3 has 14 residues. From germline, CDR1 is SNHLY and CDR2 FYNNEI. Trimming shortened V by 6 bases and J by 2 bases, and 10 bases separated the two germline ends. DNA of the CDR3: TGTGCCAGCAGGACGGACACCACTAATGAAAAACTGTTTTTT. Encoded protein: CASRTDTTNEKLFF. Supplemented by reference TRBV2 and TRBJ1-4, the full variable domain reads EPEVTQTPSHQVTQMGQEVILRCVPISNHLYFYWYRQILGQKVEFLVSFYNNEISEKSEIFDDQFSVERPDGSNFTLKIRSTKLEDSAMYFCASRTDTTNEKLFFGSGTQLSVL.

This clone was seen a single time. The rearrangement uses TRBV5-1 and TRBJ2-3; 8 nucleotides match TRBD1. CDR1 is SGHRS and CDR2 is YFSETQ in the germline V gene. The ends lost 4 bases at V and 6 bases at J; junction bases unmatched: 7. The CDR3 consists of 14 residues. The CDR3 region has the DNA TGCGCCAGCAGCCTTGGACAGGGAGTTGATACGCAGTATTTT. Encoded protein: CASSLGQGVDTQYF. The complete variable domain, with remaining parts taken from reference TRBV5-1 and TRBJ2-3, reads KAGVTQTPRYLIKTRGQQVTLSCSPISGHRSVSWYQQTPGQGLQFLFEYFSETQRNKGNFPGRFSGRQFSNSRSEMNVSTLELGDSALYLCASSLGQGVDTQYFGPGTRLTVL.

The J gene is TRBJ1-3, the V gene TRBV6-4, with no clear D. Trimming removed 6 bases at V and 5 bases at J, with 17 bases between. Germline V gene lookup returns CDR1 MRHNA and CDR2 SNTAGT. The CDR3 contains 15 residues. Here the CDR3 DNA reads TGTGCCAGCAGCGTACAGCCCGAGTTTCGAAACACCATATATTTT. Translation gives CASSVQPEFRNTIYF.

The CDR3 reads CASSRTGSDSPLHF. DNA for the CDR3: TGTGCCAGTAGTAGGACAGGGAGCGATTCACCCCTCCACTTT. J is TRBJ1-6 and V is TRBV19; TRBD1 agrees at 8 bases. The J segment lost 8 bases and the V segment lost 4 bases, leaving 4 bases of the junction unmatched. There are 14 residues in the CDR3. Germline assignment: CDR1 LNHDA and CDR2 SQIVND (reference sequence).

This chain uses TRBV6-5 with TRBJ1-1, with 8 bases fitting TRBD1. V dropped 10 bases and J dropped 3; count of bases not matched to a gene: 4. The V gene's germline CDR1 is MNHEY and CDR2 SVGAGI. The CDR3 is 12 residues long. CDR3 protein: CAIQGADTEAFF. CDR3 coding DNA: TGTGCCATCCAGGGGGCGGACACTGAAGCTTTCTTT.

The chain is built from TRBV9 and TRBJ1-1, with D perhaps TRBD1 (6 bases). V was cut by 3 bases and J by 1 base, with 10 bases left in between. This CDR3 contains 14 residues. Germline V lookup: CDR1 SGDLS, CDR2 YYNGEE. The CDR3 sequence: CASSEVDRNTEAFF. CDR3 coding DNA: TGTGCCAGCAGCGAGGTGGACAGGAACACTGAAGCTTTCTTT.

To note about this clone: One end of the junction fails to match germline, which may point to a read error. The identical CDR3 is also encoded by other nucleotide sequences in the sample. The chain links TRBV6-5 to TRBJ1-6; D is ambiguous. This CDR3 is built from 12 residues. Germline V gene data show CDR1 as MNHEY and CDR2 as SVGAGI. CDR3: CASAEVNSPLHF. The CDR3 DNA reads as TGTGCCAGCGCGGAGGTCAATTCGCCCCTCCACTTT.

This clone occurred once. Mismatch with germline at one junction end may stem from a read error. The rearrangement joins TRBV7-9 to TRBJ1-2; perhaps TRBD1 as D (5 bases). The CDR3 spans 15 residues. Germline V gene lookup returns CDR1 SEHNR and CDR2 FQNEAQ (reference sequence). The CDR3 reads CSSSVSIGAADGYTF. CDR3 DNA: TGTTCCAGCAGCGTTAGTATAGGGGCGGCCGATGGCTACACCTTC.

The chain couples TRBV4-2 to TRBJ2-7, with D possibly being TRBD1 (6 bases). Trimming cost V 5 bases and J 9 bases, with 17 bases left between them. This CDR3 comprises 13 residues. CDR1 and CDR2 (germline): LGHNA, YNFKEQ. The CDR3 DNA follows: TGTGCCAGCAGCAACCGGGACAAGGGCCTGCAGTACTTC. This gives the protein CASSNRDKGLQYF.

Note on this clone: At one end, the junction sequence differs from germline, possibly due to a read error. V usage is TRBV6-1 and J usage is TRBJ2-7; a possible D gene is TRBD1 (5 bases). This CDR3 has 10 residues. The V gene's germline CDR1 is MNHNS and CDR2 SASEGT. DNA for the CDR3: TGTGCCAGCAGTGAATTAGGGGTGAACTTC. Its protein product is CASSELGVNF.

The V gene is TRBV6-5, the J gene TRBJ2-1; TRBD1 matches 8 bases. Trimming at V came to 2 bases and at J to 4 bases, leaving 4 bases not matched to a gene. There are 15 residues in the CDR3. Germline assignment: CDR1 MNHEY and CDR2 SVGAGI. CDR3 in amino acids: CASSYPGQVYNEQFF. CDR3 DNA: TGTGCCAGCAGTTACCCGGGACAGGTGTACAATGAGCAGTTCTTC.

This chain connects TRBV11-2 to TRBJ1-4; 11 nucleotides align to TRBD1. The CDR3 is 15 amino acids. Germline CDR1 is SGHAT and CDR2 is FQNNGV. Trimming removed 5 bases from V and 6 bases from J; junction bases left unmatched: 5. CDR3 sequence (DNA): TGTGCCAGCAGCCCGTGGACAGGGGGCGATGAAAAACTGTTTTTT. As protein: CASSPWTGGDEKLFF.

The chain uses TRBV11-1 and TRBJ2-1; D perhaps matches TRBD1 (6 bases). This CDR3 is 15 amino acids long. Deletions cut 6 bases from V and 4 bases from J, with 16 bases between. From germline, CDR1 is SGHAT and CDR2 FQDESV (reference sequence). The DNA of the CDR3 is TGTGCCAGCAGTGATACCGGGACACTTTACAATGAGCAGTTCTTC. This encodes CASSDTGTLYNEQFF.

This chain's CDR3 is CASSQGLVRQETQYF. The DNA of the CDR3 is TGCGCCAGCAGCCAGGGACTAGTAAGGCAAGAGACCCAGTACTTC. The chain joins TRBV5-1 to TRBJ2-5, with 8 bases matching TRBD2. The junction had 7 bases not matched to a gene; V was cut back by 4 bases and J by 2 bases. This CDR3 region has 15 residues. Germline-derived CDR1 and CDR2 are SGHRS and YFSETQ.

This clone was observed a single time. This chain links TRBV27 with TRBJ2-7; 7 bases match TRBD1. The CDR3 is made up of 13 amino acids. The V gene end was trimmed by 4 bases and the J gene end by 2 bases; junction bases not matched to a gene: 2. Germline V gene data show CDR1 as MNHEY and CDR2 as SMNVEV (reference sequence). Here the CDR3 DNA reads TGTGCCAGCAGTTGGGACAGCACCTACGAGCAGTACTTC. Residues: CASSWDSTYEQYF.

The chain combines TRBV15 with TRBJ2-5; no firm D call. TRBJ2-7 matches the DNA end more closely, so the J call is doubtful. This CDR3 is built from 15 residues. CDR1 and CDR2 (germline): LNHNV, YYDKDF (reference sequence). In DNA, the CDR3 is TGTGCCACCAGCAGAGATTGGGCATCGAAGTTCGAGCAGTACTTC. Translation: CATSRDWASKFEQYF.

The chain has TRBV29-1 and TRBJ1-1, with 11 bases lining up with TRBD1. This CDR3 spans 15 amino acids. With V trimmed by 4 bases and J by 4 bases, 8 bases remained unmatched. Germline V gene lookup returns CDR1 SQVTM and CDR2 ANQGSEA. The CDR3 here is CSVGGQGERGTEAFF. CDR3 nucleotide sequence: TGCAGCGTTGGGGGACAGGGGGAGCGGGGCACTGAAGCTTTCTTT.

This chain joins TRBV13 and TRBJ2-7; tentatively, D is TRBD1 (5 bases). CDR1 PRHDT and CDR2 FYEKMQ come from the germline V gene (reference sequence). The V gene lost 4 bases and the J gene lost 0 bases, with 13 bases spanning the gap. The CDR3 contains 15 residues. The CDR3 is CASSSTATSSYEQYF. DNA of the CDR3: TGTGCCAGCAGCTCGACAGCTACCAGCTCCTACGAGCAGTACTTC. The full variable domain, its missing parts supplied by reference TRBV13 and TRBJ2-7, is AAGVIQSPRHLIKEKRETATLKCYPIPRHDTVYWYQQGPGQDPQFLISFYEKMQSDKGSIPDRFSAQQFSDYHSELNMSSLELGDSALYFCASSSTATSSYEQYFGPGTRLTVT.

As regards this clone: Distinct nucleotide sequences in the sample also encode this CDR3. This rearrangement joins TRBV18 to TRBJ1-1; 8 bases are shared with TRBD1. Trimming took 3 bases from V and 5 from J; bases not matched to a gene: 8. The CDR3 runs 15 residues. CDR1 is KGHSH and CDR2 is LQKENI in the germline V gene. CDR3 sequence (DNA): TGTGCCAGCTCACCTCGGACAGGGCAATCTACTGAAGCTTTCTTT. Amino acid sequence: CASSPRTGQSTEAFF.

V and J are TRBV28 and TRBJ2-5; 9 positions agree with TRBD2. The CDR3 is 16 residues long. CDR1 MDHEN and CDR2 SYDVKM come from the germline V gene. V gave up 5 bases and J gave up 2 bases; unmatched junction bases: 9. The CDR3 loop reads CASSPGTSSTQETQYF. The CDR3 region has the DNA TGTGCCAGCAGTCCGGGGACTAGCAGTACTCAAGAGACCCAGTACTTC.

This clone was recorded once. The chain is built from TRBV30 and TRBJ2-7, with 13 bases that match TRBD2. The CDR3 runs 17 residues. Germline CDR1 reads GTSNPN; CDR2 reads SVGIG (reference sequence). V lost 5 bases to trimming and J lost 5 bases; unmatched junction nucleotides: 15. The CDR3 spells CAWWPRWTSGSRDEQYF. The CDR3 bases are TGTGCCTGGTGGCCCAGATGGACTAGCGGGAGTAGGGACGAGCAGTACTTC. Filled out from reference TRBV30 and TRBJ2-7, the complete variable domain reads SQTIHQWPATLVQPVGSPLSLECTVEGTSNPNLYWYRQAAGRGLQLLFYSVGIGQISSEVPQNLSASRPQDRQFILSSKKLLLSDSGFYLCAWWPRWTSGSRDEQYFGPGTRLTVT.

The chain is built from TRBV4-1 and TRBJ2-4, with 7 bases fitting TRBD2. Germline V gives CDR1 MGHRA, CDR2 YSYEKL. V lost 5 bases and J lost 2; bases outside the gene matches: 6. The CDR3 is made up of 15 amino acids. CDR3: CASSEPGGTKNIQYF. The CDR3 DNA reads as TGCGCCAGCAGCGAACCGGGAGGCACCAAAAACATTCAGTACTTC.

This clone has just a few counts. This chain connects TRBV5-6 to TRBJ2-5; D uncertain. With the DNA end fitting TRBJ2-7 better, the J assignment may be wrong. The CDR3 runs 14 residues. Germline V gene sequence: CDR1 SGHDT, CDR2 YYEEEE. CDR3 loop: CASSFMSIPYEQYF. As DNA, the CDR3 is TGTGCCAGCAGCTTCATGTCAATCCCCTACGAGCAGTACTTC.